Presented here are 5 T cell receptor beta chains from one specimen sequenced in a study of T-cell memory formation after mild COVID-19 (dated by TCRdb to the early 2020s). The library relied on 5' RACE. The sequencer was an Illumina NovaSeq 6000. The raw public data were reprocessed by TCRdb itself: fastp quality trimming at Q25, MiXCR clonotype calling, in-frame beta chains only. Each record represents a unique CDR3 protein, reported with the most common genes and DNA among its rows. The sample profile shows around 200,000 distinct CDR3 sequences; under 30% of them were found once. The ten largest clonotypes hold over 10% of the sample. What was sequenced was PBMCs or a T cell subset sorted from them (not recorded which). The receptors originated from an adult woman who had mild COVID-19 (a few samples of this study predate the infection). The sample titles of this study are shuffled in the database, so cell type and time point are left out; the donor was told from shared clones.

The chain employs TRBV6-1 and TRBJ1-5; 7 bases line up with TRBD1. CDR1 is MNHNS, CDR2 SASEGT, per germline. This CDR3 contains 16 residues. V lost 7 bases to trimming and J lost 7 bases; unmatched junction nucleotides: 16. The CDR3 protein is CASNPETGSFGQPQHF. DNA for the CDR3: TGTGCCAGCAACCCTGAGACAGGGTCCTTCGGGCAGCCCCAGCATTTT.

The CDR3 DNA sequence: TGTGCCAGCAGCCAATTTGAAGGAAATGAGCAGTTCTTC. It translates to CASSQFEGNEQFF. The chain couples TRBV3-1 to TRBJ2-1; no reliable D call. The CDR3 runs to 13 residues. V lost 2 bases and J lost 7, with 9 bases in between. Germline V lookup: CDR1 LGHDT, CDR2 YNNKEL (reference sequence).

Note on this clonotype: A read error may produce the germline difference seen at one junction end. This chain connects TRBV12-3 or TRBV12-4 to TRBJ2-5, with D perhaps given as TRBD1 or TRBD2 (5 bases each). The CDR3 length is 13 residues. Written as DNA, the CDR3 is TGTGCCAGCAGTTTTGGGAGCACCGGGACGTTGGACTTC. The encoded protein is CASSFGSTGTLDF.

This rearrangement joins TRBV7-8 to TRBJ1-1; 9 positions match TRBD1. The germline CDR1 and CDR2 sequences are SGHVS and FQNEAQ. The J segment lost 4 bases and the V segment lost 1 base, leaving 1 base of the junction unmatched. This CDR3 is built from 14 residues. CDR3 protein: CASSLGDRVTEAFF. CDR3 in DNA: TGTGCCAGCAGCTTAGGGGACAGGGTCACTGAAGCTTTCTTT.

This sequence joins TRBV10-3 and TRBJ1-5, with 9 bases lining up with TRBD1. V lost 0 bases to trimming and J lost 2 bases; unmatched junction nucleotides: 8. The CDR3 spans 18 residues. Germline V gene data show CDR1 as ENHRY and CDR2 as SYGVKD. The CDR3 is CAISESGTGRLGNQPQHF. In nucleotides, the CDR3 is TGTGCCATCAGTGAGTCGGGGACAGGGAGGTTGGGCAATCAGCCCCAGCATTTT.